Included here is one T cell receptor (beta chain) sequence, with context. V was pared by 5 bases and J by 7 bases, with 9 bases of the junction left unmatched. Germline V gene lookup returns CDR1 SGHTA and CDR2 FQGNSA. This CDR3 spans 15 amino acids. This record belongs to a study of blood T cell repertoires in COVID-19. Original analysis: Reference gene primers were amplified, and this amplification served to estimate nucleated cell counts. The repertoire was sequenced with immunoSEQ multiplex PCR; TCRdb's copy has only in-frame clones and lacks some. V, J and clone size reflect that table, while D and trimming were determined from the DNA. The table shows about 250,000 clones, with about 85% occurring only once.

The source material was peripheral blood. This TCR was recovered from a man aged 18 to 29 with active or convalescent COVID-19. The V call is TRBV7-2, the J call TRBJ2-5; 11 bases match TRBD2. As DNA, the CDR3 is TGTGCCAGCAGCGCCTTAGCGGGGGGGCTAGGGACCCAGTACTTC. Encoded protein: CASSALAGGLGTQYF. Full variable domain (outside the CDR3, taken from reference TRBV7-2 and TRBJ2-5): GAGVSQSPSNKVTEKGKDVELRCDPISGHTALYWYRQSLGQGLEFLIYFQGNSAPDKSGLPSDRFSAERTGGSVSTLTIQRTQQEDSAVYLCASSALAGGLGTQYFGPGTRLLVL.